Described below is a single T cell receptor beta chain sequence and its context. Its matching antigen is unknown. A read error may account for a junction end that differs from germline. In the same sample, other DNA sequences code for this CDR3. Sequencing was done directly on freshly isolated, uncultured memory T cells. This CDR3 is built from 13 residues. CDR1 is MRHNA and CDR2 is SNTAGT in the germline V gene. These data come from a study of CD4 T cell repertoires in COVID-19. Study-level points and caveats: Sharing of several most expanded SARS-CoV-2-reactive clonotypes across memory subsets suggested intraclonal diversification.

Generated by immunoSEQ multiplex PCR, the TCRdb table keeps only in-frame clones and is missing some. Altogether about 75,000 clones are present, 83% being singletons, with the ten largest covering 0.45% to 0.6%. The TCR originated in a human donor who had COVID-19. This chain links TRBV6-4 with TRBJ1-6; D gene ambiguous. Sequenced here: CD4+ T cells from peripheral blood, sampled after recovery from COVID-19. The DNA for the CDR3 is TGTGCCAGCAGGGACTCTAAGAATTCACCCCTCCATTTT. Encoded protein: CASRDSKNSPLHF.